These 3 T cell receptor beta chains share one sample of origin, sequenced in a study of blood T cell repertoires in COVID-19. Sequenced by immunoSEQ multiplex PCR; TCRdb stores in-frame clones only, minus some. This sample yields approximately 500,000 clones, of which roughly 88% are seen a single time; 1.5% to 2% belongs to the top ten. Sequences were obtained from PBMCs or T cells enriched from blood (not recorded which). The receptors come from a woman between 40 and 50 years old who had recovered from COVID-19.

The chain couples TRBV19 to TRBJ2-4, with D perhaps matching TRBD1 (5 bases). This CDR3 has 23 amino acids. Trimming cost V 4 bases and J 1 base, with 35 bases left between them. Germline lookup yields CDR1 LNHDA and CDR2 SQIVND (reference sequence). The CDR3 loop reads CASSNKGPEEFSMKALAKNIQYF. CDR3 nucleotide sequence: TGTGCCAGTAGTAATAAGGGGCCCGAGGAGTTTTCTATGAAAGCCCTGGCCAAAAACATTCAGTACTTC.

The chain combines TRBV4-1 with TRBJ1-2; 9 bases agree with TRBD1. CDR1 and CDR2 from the germline V gene are MGHRA and YSYEKL. Trimming cost V 4 bases and J 7 bases; bases outside gene matches: 10. This CDR3 has 15 residues. The CDR3 coding sequence is TGCGCCAGCAGCCTTTCCGGGACAGGGACCGGTGGCTACACCTTC. This codes for CASSLSGTGTGGYTF.

The chain combines TRBV6-5 with TRBJ1-1; D may be TRBD1 (6 bases). V was cut by 2 bases and J by 8 bases, with 21 bases left in between. This CDR3 is built from 16 residues. Germline values: CDR1 MNHEY, CDR2 SVGAGI. The CDR3 region has the DNA TGTGCCAGCAGTTACGGGCTTGGGACACCAATCCCAGAAGCTTTCTTT. Amino acids: CASSYGLGTPIPEAFF.